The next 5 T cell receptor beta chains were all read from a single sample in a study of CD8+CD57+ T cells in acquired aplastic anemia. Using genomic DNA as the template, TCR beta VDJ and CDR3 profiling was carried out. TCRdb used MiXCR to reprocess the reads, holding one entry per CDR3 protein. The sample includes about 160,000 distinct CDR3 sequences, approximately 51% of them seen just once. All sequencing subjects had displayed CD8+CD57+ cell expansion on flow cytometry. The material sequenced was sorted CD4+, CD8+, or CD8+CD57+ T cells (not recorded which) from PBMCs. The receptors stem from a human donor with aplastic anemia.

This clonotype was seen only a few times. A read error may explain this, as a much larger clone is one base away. CDR3 nucleotides: TGTGCCAGCAGTTACTCCGGGGCCTACGAGCAGTACTTC. Its protein is CASSYSGAYEQYF. The chain joins TRBV6-6 to TRBJ2-7, with TRBD2 as a possible D gene (5 bases). This CDR3 comprises 13 residues. CDR1 is MNHNY, CDR2 SVGAGI, per germline (reference sequence). V was shortened by 0 bases and J by 2 bases, with 5 bases between the two germline ends.

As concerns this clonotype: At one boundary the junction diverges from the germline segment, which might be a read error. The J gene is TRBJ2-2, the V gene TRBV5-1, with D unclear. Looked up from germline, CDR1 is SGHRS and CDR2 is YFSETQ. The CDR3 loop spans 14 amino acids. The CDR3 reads CVSSLRGNTGELFF. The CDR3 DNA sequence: TGCGTCAGCAGCTTGAGAGGGAACACCGGGGAGCTGTTTTTT.

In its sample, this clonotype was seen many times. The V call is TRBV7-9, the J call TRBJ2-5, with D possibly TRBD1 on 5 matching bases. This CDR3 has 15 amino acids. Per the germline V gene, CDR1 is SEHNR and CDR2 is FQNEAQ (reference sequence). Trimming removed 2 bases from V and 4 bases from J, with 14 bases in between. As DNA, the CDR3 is TGTGCCAGCAGCTTACGCAGGGTAGGAAGAGAGACCCAGTACTTC. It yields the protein CASSLRRVGRETQYF.

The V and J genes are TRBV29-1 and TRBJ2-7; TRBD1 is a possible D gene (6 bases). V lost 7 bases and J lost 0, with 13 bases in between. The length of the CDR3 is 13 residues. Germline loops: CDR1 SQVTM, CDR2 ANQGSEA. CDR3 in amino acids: CSAGTPCSYEQYV. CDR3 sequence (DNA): TGCAGCGCCGGGACACCGTGCTCCTACGAGCAGTACGTC.

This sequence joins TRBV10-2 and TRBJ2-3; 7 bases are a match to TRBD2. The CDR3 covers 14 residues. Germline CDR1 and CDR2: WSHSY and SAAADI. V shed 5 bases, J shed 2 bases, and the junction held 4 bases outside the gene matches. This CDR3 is CASSLAGVTDTQYF. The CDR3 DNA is TGCGCCAGCAGTCTGGCGGGGGTCACAGATACGCAGTATTTT.